This T cell receptor beta chain derives from a study of shared clonotypes between healthy human individuals. Study-level results: Four donors shared around 5.1% of their naive CD4 clonotypes.

V was clipped by 3 bases and J by 5 bases; unmatched bases: 12. This CDR3 region has 17 residues. CDR1 and CDR2 (germline): MNHNS, SASEGT. Sequencing was performed with immunoSEQ multiplex PCR; in TCRdb, only in-frame clones are kept and a portion is missing. The data show 2 million to 2.5 million clones, around 92% seen once. The donor cohort consisted entirely of Caucasian adults residing in Nashville, Tennessee. Turning to this clone: Antigen: not known.

The source material was naive CD4+ T cells from PBMCs. Stated subset: CD45RA+ positively selected. The TCR originated in a man between 18 and 29 years old in good health. Some clones in this sample may be carry-over from other donors' samples. The V call is TRBV6-1, the J call TRBJ2-5; 10 bases align to TRBD1. CDR3 region: CASSDYLGTGVSETQYF. In DNA, the CDR3 is TGTGCCAGCAGTGATTACCTAGGGACAGGGGTTTCGGAGACCCAGTACTTC.